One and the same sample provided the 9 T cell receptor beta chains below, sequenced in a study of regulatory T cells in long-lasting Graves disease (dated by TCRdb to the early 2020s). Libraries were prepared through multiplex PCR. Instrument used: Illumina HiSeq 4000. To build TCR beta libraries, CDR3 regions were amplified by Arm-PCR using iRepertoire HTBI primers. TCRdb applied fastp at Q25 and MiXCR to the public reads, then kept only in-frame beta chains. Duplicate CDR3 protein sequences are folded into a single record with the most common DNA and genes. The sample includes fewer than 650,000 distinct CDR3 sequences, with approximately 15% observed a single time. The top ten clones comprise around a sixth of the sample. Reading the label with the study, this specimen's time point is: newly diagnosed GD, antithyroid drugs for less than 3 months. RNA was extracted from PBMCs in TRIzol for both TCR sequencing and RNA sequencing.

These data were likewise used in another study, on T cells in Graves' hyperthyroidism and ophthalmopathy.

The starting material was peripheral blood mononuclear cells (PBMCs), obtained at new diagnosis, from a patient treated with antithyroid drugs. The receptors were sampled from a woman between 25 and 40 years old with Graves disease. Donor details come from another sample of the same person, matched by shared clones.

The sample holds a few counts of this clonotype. In DNA, the CDR3 is TGCGCCAGCAGCTTGTCCATACTAGCGGTTGACAATGAGCAGTTCTTC. Protein: CASSLSILAVDNEQFF. This chain uses TRBV5-1 with TRBJ2-1, with 8 bases aligning to TRBD2. V lost 1 base to trimming and J lost 5 bases; unmatched junction nucleotides: 8. The CDR3 loop spans 16 amino acids. In germline, CDR1 is SGHRS, CDR2 YFSETQ.

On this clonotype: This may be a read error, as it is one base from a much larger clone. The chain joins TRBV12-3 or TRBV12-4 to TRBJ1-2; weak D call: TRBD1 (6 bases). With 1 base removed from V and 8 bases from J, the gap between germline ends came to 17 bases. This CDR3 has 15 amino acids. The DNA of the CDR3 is TGTGCCAGCAGTTTAGACGGGACAAGGGTGGCCGGCTACACCTTC. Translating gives CASSLDGTRVAGYTF.

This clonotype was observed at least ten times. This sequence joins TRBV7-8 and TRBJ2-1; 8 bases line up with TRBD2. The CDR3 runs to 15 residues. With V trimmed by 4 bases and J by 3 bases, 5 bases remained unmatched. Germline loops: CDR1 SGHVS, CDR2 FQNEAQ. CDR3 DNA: TGTGCCAGCAGCTCCGTAGCGGGGAGCTACAATGAGCAGTTCTTC. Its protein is CASSSVAGSYNEQFF.

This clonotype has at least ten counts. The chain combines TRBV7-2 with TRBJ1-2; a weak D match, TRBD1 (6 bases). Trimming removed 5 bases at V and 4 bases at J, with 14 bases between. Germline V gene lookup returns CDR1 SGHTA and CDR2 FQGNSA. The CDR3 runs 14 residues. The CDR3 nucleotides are TGTGCCAGCAGCGGCAGGGGCACCTCCTATGGCTACACCTTC. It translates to CASSGRGTSYGYTF. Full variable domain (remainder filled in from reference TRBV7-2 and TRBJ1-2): GAGVSQSPSNKVTEKGKDVELRCDPISGHTALYWYRQSLGQGLEFLIYFQGNSAPDKSGLPSDRFSAERTGGSVSTLTIQRTQQEDSAVYLCASSGRGTSYGYTFGSGTRLTVV.

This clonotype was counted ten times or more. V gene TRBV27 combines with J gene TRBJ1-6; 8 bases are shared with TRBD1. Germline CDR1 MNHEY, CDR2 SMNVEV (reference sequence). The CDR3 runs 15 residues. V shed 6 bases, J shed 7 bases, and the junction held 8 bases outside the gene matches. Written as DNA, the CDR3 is TGTGCCAGCAGGCCGGACAGGGTGGGGAATTCACCCCTCCACTTT. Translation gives CASRPDRVGNSPLHF.

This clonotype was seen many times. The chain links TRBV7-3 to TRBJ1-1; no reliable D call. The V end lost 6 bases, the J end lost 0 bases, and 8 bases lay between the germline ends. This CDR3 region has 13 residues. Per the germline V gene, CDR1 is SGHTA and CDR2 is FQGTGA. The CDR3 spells CASSSQMNTEAFF. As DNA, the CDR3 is TGTGCCAGCAGTTCTCAGATGAACACTGAAGCTTTCTTT.

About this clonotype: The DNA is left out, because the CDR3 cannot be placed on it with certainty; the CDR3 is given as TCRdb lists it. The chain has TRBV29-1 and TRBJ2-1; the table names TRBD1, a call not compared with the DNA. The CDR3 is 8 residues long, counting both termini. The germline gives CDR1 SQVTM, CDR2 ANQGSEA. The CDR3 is CSVGTGTF.

The CDR3 here is CASSLIGQSEKLFF. CDR3 nucleotides: TGTGCCAGCAGTTTAATAGGACAGTCTGAAAAACTGTTTTTT. The genes are TRBV27 and TRBJ1-4; D is perhaps TRBD1 (6 bases). V was cut by 2 bases and J by 7 bases, with 11 bases left in between. Germline CDR1 and CDR2: MNHEY and SMNVEV (reference sequence). CDR3 length: 14 residues.

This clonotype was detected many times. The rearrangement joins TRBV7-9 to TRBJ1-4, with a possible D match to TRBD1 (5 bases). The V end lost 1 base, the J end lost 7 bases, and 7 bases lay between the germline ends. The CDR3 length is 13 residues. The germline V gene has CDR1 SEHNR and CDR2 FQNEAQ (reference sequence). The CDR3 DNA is TGTGCCAGCAGCTTAGGGGACGGTGAAAAACTGTTTTTT. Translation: CASSLGDGEKLFF.